The rows below give T cell receptor beta chains drawn from one sample of a study of breast tumors, draining lymph nodes, adjacent tissues. TCRdb processed the multiplex PCR reads anew with MiXCR; each CDR3 protein has one entry. The repertoire has about 230,000 distinct CDR3 sequences, 32% of them found once; the top ten carry about 1.4%. Sequenced input: axillary lymph node tissue. All receptors come from a female donor with breast cancer. Some clones in this sample may be carry-over from other donors' samples. CDR3s include the opening cysteine and the closing phenylalanine or tryptophan. A D gene is named only where the DNA matches it firmly. Expanded clones are given a class, and other clones once, few, many or no size at all.

clone size	J gene	V gene	D gene	CDR3 DNA	CDR3 protein
-	TRBJ2-1	TRBV6-2/TRBV6-3	TRBD2	TGTGCCAGCAGTTACGTGGGACTAGCCCCACGGGACCACAATGAGCAGTTCTTC	CASSYVGLAPRDHNEQFF
-	TRBJ2-3	TRBV19	-	TGTGCCAGTAGTATAGGCCCGGGGGCAGATACGCAGTATTTT	CASSIGPGADTQYF
-	TRBJ1-1	TRBV19	-	TGTGCCGGTAGTTGGTCAGGGGACACTGAAGCTTTCTTT	CAGSWSGDTEAFF
many	TRBJ2-2	TRBV7-3	TRBD2	TGTGCCAGCGGGCTAGCGGATGACACCGGGGAGCTGTTTTTT	CASGLADDTGELFF
many	TRBJ2-5	TRBV3-1	-	TGTGCCAGCAGGAGGGTGGGGGGCGAGACCCAGTACTTC	CASRRVGGETQYF
-	TRBJ1-1	TRBV7-2	-	TGTGCCAGCAGCTTGGACGGAGGGTATGGAGAAGCTTTCTTT	CASSLDGGYGEAFF
once	TRBJ1-1	TRBV29-1	-	TGCAGCGTTGACCTCGACACTGGGACTGAAGCTTTCTTT	CSVDLDTGTEAFF
-	TRBJ2-2	TRBV2	TRBD2	TGTGCCAGCAGTTTCACGACTAGCGGGAGCACCGGGGAGCTGTTTTTT	CASSFTTSGSTGELFF
many	TRBJ2-3	TRBV28	-	TGTGCCAGCAGTGTAGAGTGGGATACGCAGTATTTT	CASSVEWDTQYF
-	TRBJ2-7	TRBV11-1	TRBD2	TGTGCCAGCAGCCGGACTAGCGATTCGTCCTACGAGCAGCACTTC	CASSRTSDSSYEQHF
many	TRBJ2-3	TRBV20-1	-	TGCAGTGCTAGGAAGGACCTCACAGATACGCAGTATTTT	CSARKDLTDTQYF
many	TRBJ2-3	TRBV29-1	-	TGCAGCGTTCTAAGAGATACGCAGTATTTT	CSVLRDTQYF